This T cell receptor (beta chain) is from a study of CD8+CD57+ T cells in acquired aplastic anemia. Study context: Mean yield of DNA from sorted CD4+ and CD8+ cells was roughly 3.2 ug. General observations from the study: A significant difference in CD8+ Simpson's diversity between patients and controls was not found.

On this clonotype itself: Its antigen remains unidentified.

In germline, CDR1 is MNHNS, CDR2 SASEGT. V gave up 7 bases and J gave up 0 bases, with 12 bases separating them. The CDR3 length is 15 residues. Genomic DNA, the template, was used for profiling of the TCR beta VDJ and CDR3. TCRdb passed the reads through MiXCR, listing each CDR3 protein once. Of roughly 81,000 distinct CDR3 sequences listed, approximately 45% were seen once; the top ten hold approximately 70%. The sequencing sample was made of sorted CD4+, CD8+, or CD8+CD57+ T cells (not recorded which) from PBMCs. The chain carries TRBV6-1 and TRBJ2-2; D may be TRBD1 (5 bases). The clonotype was recovered from a human donor in good health, serving as a control. The CDR3 DNA reads TGTGCCAGCACACACGACAGCGCGAACACCGGGGAGCTGTTTTTT. This sequence encodes CASTHDSANTGELFF.